These T cell receptor beta chains were read from a single sample in a study of cytomegalovirus exposure and HLA in healthy donors. Generated by immunoSEQ multiplex PCR, the TCRdb table keeps only in-frame clones and is missing some. This sample has about 140,000 clones, with approximately 80% found just once. Material: PBMCs. These TCRs come from a boy under 10 years old in good health and CMV-seronegative. Both conserved end residues are part of each CDR3. The order of the fields is J gene, D gene, V gene, clone size, CDR3 DNA, CDR3 protein. A D gene is named only where the DNA matches it firmly. The size field is filled for only some rows; it gives once, few, many or a size class.

TRBJ2-4	TRBD2	TRBV7-9	NA	TGTGCCAGCAGCTTCGGACTAGCGGGGGACTCCAAAAACATTCAGTACTTC	CASSFGLAGDSKNIQYF
TRBJ1-6	NA	TRBV2	NA	TGTGCCAGTGGGGACAACCTAAATTCACCCCTCCACTTT	CASGDNLNSPLHF
TRBJ2-2	NA	TRBV5-1	few	TGCGCCAGCAGCTTGGAGCGTGCACCGAACACCGGGGAGCTGTTTTTT	CASSLERAPNTGELFF
TRBJ2-2	NA	TRBV6-5	few	TGTGCCAGCAGTTATCCCAACGGGAACACCGGGGAGCTGTTTTTT	CASSYPNGNTGELFF
TRBJ1-2	TRBD1	TRBV7-9	NA	TGTTCCAGCAGCTTCATTCGGGACAGGTCGGGTAGGGGCTACACCTTC	CSSSFIRDRSGRGYTF
TRBJ1-4	TRBD1	TRBV6-5	NA	TGTGCCAGCAGTGCCTCCGGGACAGGGTACGAAAAACTGTTTTTT	CASSASGTGYEKLFF
TRBJ1-6	TRBD1	TRBV7-3	NA	TGTGCCAGCAGCTCCACCGGGACAGGGGCGGGAAGGCCCCTCCACTTT	CASSSTGTGAGRPLHF
TRBJ2-7	TRBD1	TRBV5-1	NA	TGCGCCAGCAGCGGGGGGACAGGGCCCTACGAGCAGTACTTC	CASSGGTGPYEQYF
TRBJ2-1	NA	TRBV20-1	few	TGCAGTGCCCCCAGTTACAATGAGCAGTTCTTC	CSAPSYNEQFF
TRBJ2-7	TRBD1	TRBV6-1	NA	TGTGCCAGCAGCCCGGGACAGGATCTTTTATCGGAGCAGTACTTC	CASSPGQDLLSEQYF
TRBJ1-1	NA	TRBV10-3	NA	TGTGCCATCAGCGGCGGAGGCGCAGCTTTCTTT	CAISGGGAAFF
TRBJ1-2	TRBD1	TRBV13	NA	TGTGCCAGCAGCGGAGGGACAGGTAACTATGGCTACACCTTC	CASSGGTGNYGYTF
TRBJ1-3	NA	TRBV5-1	NA	TGCGCCAGCAGCTTGGACGCAGGGTCTGGAAACACCATATATTTT	CASSLDAGSGNTIYF
TRBJ2-2	NA	TRBV19	NA	TGTGCCAGCGGAAACAGGGATTTTGTCATTGGGGAGCTGTTTTTT	CASGNRDFVIGELFF
TRBJ2-7	TRBD2	TRBV9	NA	TGTGCCAGCAGCGTAGAGGGTAGCGGGGGCTACGAGCAGTACTTC	CASSVEGSGGYEQYF
TRBJ2-2	NA	TRBV5-1	once	TGCGCCAGCAGCTTGGAATGGCCCGGGGAGCTGTTTTTT	CASSLEWPGELFF
TRBJ1-1	TRBD1	TRBV5-1	NA	TGCGCCAGCAGCCCGGGACAGATGAACACTGAAGCTTTCTTT	CASSPGQMNTEAFF
TRBJ2-4	TRBD1	TRBV18	NA	TGTGCCAGCTCATCGGGACAGGGGAAAAACATTCAGTACTTC	CASSSGQGKNIQYF
TRBJ1-2	TRBD1	TRBV5-1	NA	TGCGCCAGCAGCCGTCCCACAGGGGGCCATCTACGGAAATTGGCTGGCCGAAGGGGCTACACCTTC	CASSRPTGGHLRKLAGRRGYTF
TRBJ2-3	NA	TRBV7-9	NA	TGTGCCAGCAGCTCAAGCCGGCTAGCGTCGGATACGCAGTATTTT	CASSSSRLASDTQYF
TRBJ2-5	NA	TRBV5-6	NA	TGTGCCAGCAGCTTTGACTTTCAAGAGACCCAGTACTTC	CASSFDFQETQYF
TRBJ1-4	NA	TRBV7-7	few	TGTGCCAGCAGCTCGGGAGTGAGACCCGAAAAACTGTTTTTT	CASSSGVRPEKLFF
TRBJ1-1	TRBD1	TRBV18	few	TGTGCCAGCTCACTGCCGGGACAGGGCTACATGAACACTGAAGCTTTCTTT	CASSLPGQGYMNTEAFF
TRBJ2-1	TRBD1	TRBV5-4	once	TGTGCCAGCAGCCCGGGACAGGGGCGGTATGAGCAGTTCTTC	CASSPGQGRYEQFF
TRBJ2-5	NA	TRBV30	NA	TGTGCCTGGAGTGTACCAGGGGTCAAAGAGACCCAGTACTTC	CAWSVPGVKETQYF
TRBJ1-5	NA	TRBV27	few	TGTGCCAGCAGTTTAAGGCAGGGCAATCAGCCCCAGCATTTT	CASSLRQGNQPQHF
TRBJ1-5	NA	TRBV6-1	NA	TGTGCCAGCAGTGAAGCTGGGCTCCATCAGCCCCAGCATTTT	CASSEAGLHQPQHF
TRBJ2-7	TRBD2	TRBV5-1	NA	TGCGCCAGCAGCCAGGGACAGAGCCCTAGCGGGGGCTCCTACGAGCAGTACTTC	CASSQGQSPSGGSYEQYF
TRBJ1-1	TRBD1	TRBV5-1	NA	TGCGCCAGCAGACCTTCCGGGACAGGGAGGAACACTGAAGCTTTCTTT	CASRPSGTGRNTEAFF
TRBJ2-7	TRBD1	TRBV4-2	NA	TGTGCCAGCAGCCGGGCACGTGGGACAGTGACTATTCACTACGAGCAGTACTTC	CASSRARGTVTIHYEQYF
TRBJ2-7	NA	TRBV27	NA	TGTGCCAGCAGCAAAAAGGGGGACATAGTAAACTACGAGCAGTACTTC	CASSKKGDIVNYEQYF
TRBJ2-7	TRBD1	TRBV28	NA	TGTGCCAGCAGTTTCATGGACAGGGTAGTCTACGAGCAGTACTTC	CASSFMDRVVYEQYF